These 5 T cell receptor beta chains were all obtained from the same sample, sequenced in a study of spatial heterogeneity in lung cancer. TCRdb ran MiXCR on the 5' RACE reads and lists one entry per CDR3 protein. Here the sample spans around 48,000 distinct CDR3 sequences, roughly 5.7% being singletons. This sample's time point: sample taken at primary tumor resection. The sample in question was PBMCs, obtained at surgery. The receptors derive from a male donor with early-stage non-small cell lung cancer.

This clonotype was detected ten times or more. At one boundary the junction diverges from the germline segment, which might be a read error. This chain uses TRBV12-3 or TRBV12-4 with TRBJ2-7; TRBD2 aligns across 12 bases. This CDR3 is built from 15 residues. The CDR3 region is CASNPSGRESYEQCF. The CDR3 DNA sequence: TGTGCCAGCAATCCTAGCGGGAGGGAGTCCTACGAGCAGTGCTTC.

This clonotype has a count of ten or more. The J gene is TRBJ2-7, the V gene TRBV5-6, with TRBD1 matching 9 bases. The CDR3 is 15 residues long. V trimming: 0 bases; J trimming: 5 bases; junction bases outside the gene matches: 6. CDR1 is SGHDT, CDR2 YYEEEE, per germline. The CDR3 loop is CASSLVQGASHEQYF. In DNA form, the CDR3 reads TGTGCCAGCAGCTTGGTACAGGGGGCTTCCCACGAGCAGTACTTC.

This clonotype was found many times. The J gene is TRBJ2-7, the V gene TRBV11-2; D is ambiguous. Germline CDR1 and CDR2: SGHAT and FQNNGV. The length of the CDR3 is 17 residues. V lost 5 bases and J lost 3, with 23 bases in between. CDR3: CASSPRAMGQVGYEQYF. As DNA, the CDR3 is TGTGCCAGCAGCCCTAGAGCGATGGGTCAGGTCGGCTACGAGCAGTACTTC.

Many counts were recorded for this clonotype. The gene calls are TRBV5-1 and TRBJ1-5; possible D gene TRBD1, 6 bases. The CDR3 consists of 14 residues. Germline V gives CDR1 SGHRS, CDR2 YFSETQ. V was clipped by 3 bases and J by 7 bases, with 14 bases between them. The CDR3 loop reads CASSWVQGGQPQHF. Here the CDR3 DNA reads TGCGCCAGCAGCTGGGTACAGGGAGGACAGCCCCAGCATTTT.

Ten or more counts support this clonotype. The rearrangement links TRBV27 to TRBJ1-4; a weak D match, TRBD1 (5 bases). Germline V gene lookup returns CDR1 MNHEY and CDR2 SMNVEV (reference sequence). This CDR3 is built from 17 residues. Trimming left V 0 bases short and J 3 bases short, with 14 bases between. CDR3 protein: CASSLSQEGTANEKLFF. The CDR3 DNA follows: TGTGCCAGCAGTTTATCGCAGGAGGGGACGGCTAATGAAAAACTGTTTTTT.